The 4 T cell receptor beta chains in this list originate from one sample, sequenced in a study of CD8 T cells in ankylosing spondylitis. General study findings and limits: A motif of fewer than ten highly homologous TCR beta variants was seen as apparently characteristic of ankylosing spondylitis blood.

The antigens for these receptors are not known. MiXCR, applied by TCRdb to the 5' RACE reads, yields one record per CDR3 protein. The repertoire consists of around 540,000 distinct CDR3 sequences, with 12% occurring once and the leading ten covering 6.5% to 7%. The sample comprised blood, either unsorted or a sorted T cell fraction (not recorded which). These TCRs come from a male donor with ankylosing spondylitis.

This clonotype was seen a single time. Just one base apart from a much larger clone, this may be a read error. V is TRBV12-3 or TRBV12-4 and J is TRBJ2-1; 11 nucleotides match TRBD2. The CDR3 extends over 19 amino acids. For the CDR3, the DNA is TGTACCAGCAGTTCGCTAGCGGGAGGAGGTGATAGCTCCTACAATGAGCAGTTCTTC. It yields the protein CTSSSLAGGGDSSYNEQFF.

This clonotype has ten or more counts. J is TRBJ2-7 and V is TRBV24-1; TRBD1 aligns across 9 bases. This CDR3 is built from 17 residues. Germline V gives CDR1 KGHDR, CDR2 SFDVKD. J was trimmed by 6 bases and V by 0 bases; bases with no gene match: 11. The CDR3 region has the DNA TGTGCCACCAGTGATTTGCAGGACAGGGGCCTCCCCTTCGAGCAGTACGTC. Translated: CATSDLQDRGLPFEQYV.

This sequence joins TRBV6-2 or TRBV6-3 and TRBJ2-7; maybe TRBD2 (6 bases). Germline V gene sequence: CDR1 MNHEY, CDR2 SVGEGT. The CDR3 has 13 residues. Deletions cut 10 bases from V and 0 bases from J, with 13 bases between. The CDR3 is CATQLADSYEQYF. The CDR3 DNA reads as TGTGCCACCCAATTAGCGGACTCCTACGAGCAGTACTTC.

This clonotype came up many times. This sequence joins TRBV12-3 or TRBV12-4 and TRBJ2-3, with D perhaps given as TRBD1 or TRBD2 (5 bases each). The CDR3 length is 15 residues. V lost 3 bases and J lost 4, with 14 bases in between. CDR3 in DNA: TGTGCCAGCAGTTTTTTGAGGGGTCAGTCAGATACGCAGTATTTT. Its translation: CASSFLRGQSDTQYF.